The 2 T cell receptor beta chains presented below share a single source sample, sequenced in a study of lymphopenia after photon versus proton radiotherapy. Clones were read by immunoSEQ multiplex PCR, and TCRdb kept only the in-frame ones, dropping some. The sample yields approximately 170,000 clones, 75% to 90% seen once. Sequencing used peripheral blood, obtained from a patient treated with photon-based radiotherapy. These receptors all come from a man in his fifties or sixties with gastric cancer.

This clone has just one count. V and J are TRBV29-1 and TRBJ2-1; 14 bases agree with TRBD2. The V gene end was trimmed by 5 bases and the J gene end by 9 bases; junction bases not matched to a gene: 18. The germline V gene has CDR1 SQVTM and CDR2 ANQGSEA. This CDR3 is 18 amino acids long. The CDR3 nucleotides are TGCAGCGTTTCCGGGACAGAGACTAGCGGGAGGGCCGCCGGTGAGCAGTTCTTC. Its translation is CSVSGTETSGRAAGEQFF.

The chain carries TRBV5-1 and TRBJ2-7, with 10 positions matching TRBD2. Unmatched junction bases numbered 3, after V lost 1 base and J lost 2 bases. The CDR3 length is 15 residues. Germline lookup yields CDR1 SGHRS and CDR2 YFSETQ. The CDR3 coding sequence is TGCGCCAGCAGCTTGACTAGCGGGATTGCCTACGAGCAGTACTTC. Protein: CASSLTSGIAYEQYF.